This T cell receptor beta chain derives from a study of shared clonotypes between healthy human individuals. Comments on this clone: Other DNA sequences of this sample code for an identical CDR3.

Sequenced by immunoSEQ multiplex PCR; TCRdb stores in-frame clones only, minus some. Among hundreds of thousands of clones listed, roughly 97% were seen once. The germline gives CDR1 GTSNPN, CDR2 SVGIG (reference sequence). The ends were cut back, 0 bases at V and 2 bases at J, with 1 base in the middle. This CDR3 is 11 amino acids long. The sequenced sample was naive CD4+ T cells sorted from blood. Sample subset: CD45RA+ positively selected. The chain employs TRBV30 and TRBJ2-5; D is unresolved. The TCR comes from a young woman in good health. The CDR3: CAWSVQETQYF. The DNA of the CDR3 is TGTGCCTGGAGTGTTCAAGAGACCCAGTACTTC.